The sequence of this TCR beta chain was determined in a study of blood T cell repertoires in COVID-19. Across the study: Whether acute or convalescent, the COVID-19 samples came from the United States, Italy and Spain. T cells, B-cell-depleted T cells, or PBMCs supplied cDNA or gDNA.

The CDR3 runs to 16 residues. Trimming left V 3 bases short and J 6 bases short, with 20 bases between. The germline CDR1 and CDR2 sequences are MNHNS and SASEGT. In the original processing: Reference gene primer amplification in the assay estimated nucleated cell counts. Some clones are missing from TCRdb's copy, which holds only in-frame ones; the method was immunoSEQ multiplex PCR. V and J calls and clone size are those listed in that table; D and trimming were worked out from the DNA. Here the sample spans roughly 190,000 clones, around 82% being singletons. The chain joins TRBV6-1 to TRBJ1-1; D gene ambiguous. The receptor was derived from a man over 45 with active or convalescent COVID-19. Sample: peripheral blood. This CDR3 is CASSDDPTTRHAEAFF. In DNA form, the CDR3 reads TGTGCCAGCAGTGACGACCCGACAACCAGACACGCTGAAGCTTTCTTT.